The rows below give T cell receptor beta chains drawn from one sample of a study of blood T cells in healthy people across ages. TCRdb redid the calling of the 5' RACE reads with MiXCR, one entry per CDR3 protein. This repertoire shows about 800,000 distinct CDR3 sequences, 35% to 60% found once; its top ten account for roughly 18%. Sequencing was done on a sample of blood. Receptors were obtained from an elderly man in good health. Both conserved end residues are trimmed from each CDR3. Fields, in order: V gene, J gene, clone size, CDR3 protein. Rows may omit the clone size; those that give it use once, few, many or a size class.

>TRBV28|TRBJ2-3|few
ASSSAGEGTDTQY
>TRBV15|TRBJ2-1|once
AASRRQGGSYNEQF
>TRBV7-8|TRBJ2-5|NA
ASSLVPAVETQY
>TRBV29-1|TRBJ2-5|many
SVEIQGRQETQY
>TRBV7-2|TRBJ2-7|NA
ASSLALAGSYEQY
>TRBV28|TRBJ1-2|NA
ASSTQDNYGYT
>TRBV20-1|NA|NA
RAGHRDEQY
>TRBV29-1|TRBJ2-5|NA
SVEVGEGLYNEQY
>TRBV5-5|TRBJ2-5|few
ASSLGGDRAASQY
>TRBV27|TRBJ2-1|NA
ASSPRDPSTYNEQF
>TRBV27|TRBJ2-3|NA
ASTFRQGWADTQY
>TRBV29-1|TRBJ2-1|many
SVAIDSYNEQF
>TRBV5-1|NA|few
ASSLPGQGNNEQY
>TRBV7-8|TRBJ2-5|few
ASSSQGTGALGTSGDQETQY
>TRBV28|TRBJ2-2|NA
ASSLPWMVGTNTGELF
>TRBV5-5|TRBJ1-1|NA
ASSGGGGDLDTEAF
>TRBV5-1|TRBJ2-1|few
ASSWGASGGYEQF
>TRBV20-1|TRBJ2-7|NA
SARDSRKGVYEQY
>TRBV27|TRBJ2-1|many
ASSPAGDPYNEQF
>TRBV29-1|TRBJ2-1|many
SGREGSNEQF
>TRBV15|TRBJ2-7|NA
ATSRAREGSYEQY
>TRBV9|TRBJ2-5|NA
ASSVAGQSRQETQY
>TRBV12-3/TRBV12-4|TRBJ2-7|NA
ASSLWTGGYNEQY
>TRBV7-2|NA|NA
ASSSDRRAWDEQY
>TRBV11-2|TRBJ2-7|many
ASSLVGKSYEQY
>TRBV28|TRBJ2-7|many
ASSFLGTPTYEQY